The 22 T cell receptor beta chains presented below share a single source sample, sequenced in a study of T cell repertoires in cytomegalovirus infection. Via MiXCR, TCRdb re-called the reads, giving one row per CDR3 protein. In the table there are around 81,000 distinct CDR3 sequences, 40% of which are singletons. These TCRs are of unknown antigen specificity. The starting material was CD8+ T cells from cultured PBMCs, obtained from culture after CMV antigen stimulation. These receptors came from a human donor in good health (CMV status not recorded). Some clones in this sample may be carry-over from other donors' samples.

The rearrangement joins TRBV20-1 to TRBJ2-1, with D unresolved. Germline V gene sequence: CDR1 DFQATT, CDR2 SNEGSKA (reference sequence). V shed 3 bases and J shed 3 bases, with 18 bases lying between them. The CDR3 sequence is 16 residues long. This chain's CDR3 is CSASSLRPIHYNEQFF. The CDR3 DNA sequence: TGCAGTGCTAGTTCCCTAAGACCTATCCACTACAATGAGCAGTTCTTC.

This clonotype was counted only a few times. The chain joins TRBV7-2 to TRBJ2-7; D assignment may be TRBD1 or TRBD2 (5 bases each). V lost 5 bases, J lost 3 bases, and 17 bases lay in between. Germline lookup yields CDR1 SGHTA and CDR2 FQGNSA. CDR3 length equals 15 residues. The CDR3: CASSTYGTENYEQYF. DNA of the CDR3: TGTGCCAGCAGCACTTACGGGACGGAAAACTACGAGCAGTACTTC.

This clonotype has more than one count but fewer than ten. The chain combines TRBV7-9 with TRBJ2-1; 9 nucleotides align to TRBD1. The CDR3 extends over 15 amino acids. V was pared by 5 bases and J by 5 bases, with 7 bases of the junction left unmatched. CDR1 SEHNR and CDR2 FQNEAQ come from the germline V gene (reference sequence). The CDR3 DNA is TGTGCCAGCAGCCAACAGGGGGCTTGGGACAATGAGCAGTTCTTC. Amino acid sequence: CASSQQGAWDNEQFF.

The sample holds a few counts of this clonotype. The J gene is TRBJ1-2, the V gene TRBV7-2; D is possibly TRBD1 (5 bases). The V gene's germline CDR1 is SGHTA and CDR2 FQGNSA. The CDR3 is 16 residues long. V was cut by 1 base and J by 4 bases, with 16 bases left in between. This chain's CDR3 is CASSLVTQGGTYGYTF. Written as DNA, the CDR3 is TGTGCCAGCAGCTTAGTGACCCAGGGCGGGACCTATGGCTACACCTTC.

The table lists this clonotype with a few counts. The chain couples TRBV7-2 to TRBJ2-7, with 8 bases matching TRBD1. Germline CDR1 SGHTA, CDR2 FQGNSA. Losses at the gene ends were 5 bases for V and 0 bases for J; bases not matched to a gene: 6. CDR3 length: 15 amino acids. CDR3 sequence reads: CASSKNRGSSYEQYF. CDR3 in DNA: TGTGCCAGCAGCAAAAACAGGGGGAGCTCCTACGAGCAGTACTTC.

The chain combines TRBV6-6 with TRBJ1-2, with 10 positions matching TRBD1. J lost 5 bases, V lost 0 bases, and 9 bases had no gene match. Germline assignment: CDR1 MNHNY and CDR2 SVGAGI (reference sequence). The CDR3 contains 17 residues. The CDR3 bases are TGTGCCAGCAGTTACTCGCGGGACAGGGGATCCTCGTATGGCTACACCTTC. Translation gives CASSYSRDRGSSYGYTF.

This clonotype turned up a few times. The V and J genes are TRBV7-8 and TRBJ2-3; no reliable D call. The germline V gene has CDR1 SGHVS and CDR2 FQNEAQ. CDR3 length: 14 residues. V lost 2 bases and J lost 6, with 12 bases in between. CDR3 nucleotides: TGTGCCAGCAGCTTAAACTACCTACCCGATACGCAGTATTTT. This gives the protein CASSLNYLPDTQYF.

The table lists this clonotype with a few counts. This CDR3 is CASSLSNSPLHF. The CDR3 DNA reads as TGTGCCAGCAGCTTATCAAATTCACCCCTCCACTTT. V usage is TRBV7-9 and J usage is TRBJ1-6; no clear D. This CDR3 region has 12 residues. Germline values: CDR1 SEHNR, CDR2 FQNEAQ (reference sequence). Between the trimmed V and J ends, which lost 2 bases and 7 bases, there was a span of 3 bases.

The CDR3 DNA reads TGTGCCAGCAGCCCGGAGGCGTACGAGCAGTACTTC. It encodes CASSPEAYEQYF. This sequence joins TRBV7-9 and TRBJ2-7; D may be TRBD2 (5 bases). The V gene's germline CDR1 is SEHNR and CDR2 FQNEAQ (reference sequence). V was cut by 5 bases and J by 4 bases, with 9 bases left in between. CDR3 length equals 12 residues.

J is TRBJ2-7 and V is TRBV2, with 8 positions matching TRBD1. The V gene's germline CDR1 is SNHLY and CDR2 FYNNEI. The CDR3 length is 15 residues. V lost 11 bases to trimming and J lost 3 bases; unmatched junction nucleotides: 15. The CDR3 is CAGGDRTKRGYEQYF. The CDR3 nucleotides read TGTGCCGGAGGGGACAGGACTAAAAGGGGCTACGAGCAGTACTTC.

The CDR3 spells CASSSDRGHGYGYTF. CDR3 nucleotide sequence: TGTGCCAGCAGCTCGGACAGGGGGCATGGCTATGGCTACACCTTC. The chain employs TRBV7-9 and TRBJ1-2; 11 bases line up with TRBD1. The germline V gene encodes CDR1 SEHNR and CDR2 FQNEAQ (reference sequence). This CDR3 contains 15 residues. V was clipped by 4 bases and J by 4 bases; unmatched bases: 5.

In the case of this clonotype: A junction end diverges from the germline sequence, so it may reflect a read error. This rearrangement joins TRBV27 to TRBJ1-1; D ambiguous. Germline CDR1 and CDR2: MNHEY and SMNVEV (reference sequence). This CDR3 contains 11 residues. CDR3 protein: CASILGPEAFF. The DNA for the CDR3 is TGTGCCAGCATTTTAGGGCCTGAAGCTTTCTTT.

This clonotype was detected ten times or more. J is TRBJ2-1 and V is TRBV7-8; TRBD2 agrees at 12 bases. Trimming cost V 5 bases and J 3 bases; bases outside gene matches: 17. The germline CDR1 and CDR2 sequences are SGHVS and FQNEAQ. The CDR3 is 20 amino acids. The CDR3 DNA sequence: TGTGCCAGCAGCCTAACCCCCGGACTAGCGGGACGAGATTACTACAATGAGCAGTTCTTC. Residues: CASSLTPGLAGRDYYNEQFF. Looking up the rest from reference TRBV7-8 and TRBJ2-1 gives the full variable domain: GAGVSQSPRYKVAKRGQDVALRCDPISGHVSLFWYQQALGQGPEFLTYFQNEAQLDKSGLPSDRFFAERPEGSVSTLKIQRTQQEDSAVYLCASSLTPGLAGRDYYNEQFFGPGTRLTVL.

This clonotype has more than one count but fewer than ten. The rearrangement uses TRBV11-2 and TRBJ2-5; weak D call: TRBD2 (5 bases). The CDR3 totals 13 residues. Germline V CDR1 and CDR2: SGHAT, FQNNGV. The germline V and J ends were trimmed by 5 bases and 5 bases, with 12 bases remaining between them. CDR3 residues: CASSADWQETQYF. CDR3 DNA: TGTGCCAGCAGCGCGGACTGGCAGGAGACCCAGTACTTC.

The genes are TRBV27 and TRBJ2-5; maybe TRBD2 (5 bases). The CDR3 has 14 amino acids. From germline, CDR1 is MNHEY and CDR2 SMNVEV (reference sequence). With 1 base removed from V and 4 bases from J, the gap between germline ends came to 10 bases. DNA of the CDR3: TGTGCCAGCAGTTTATACCGGGGATCAGAGACCCAGTACTTC. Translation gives CASSLYRGSETQYF.

Here the CDR3 reads CASRPGGVNEQFF. The CDR3 DNA is TGTGCCAGCAGACCTGGGGGGGTCAATGAGCAGTTCTTC. This chain joins TRBV7-6 and TRBJ2-1; TRBD2 agrees at 7 bases. The V and J ends lost 6 bases and 6 bases, in that order; junction bases with no gene match: 5. This CDR3 spans 13 amino acids. The germline V gene has CDR1 SGHVS and CDR2 FNYEAQ.

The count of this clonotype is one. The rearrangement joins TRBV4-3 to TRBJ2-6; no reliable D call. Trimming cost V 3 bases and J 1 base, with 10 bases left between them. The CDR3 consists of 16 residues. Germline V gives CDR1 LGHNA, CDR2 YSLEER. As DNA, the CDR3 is TGCGCCAGCAGCCAGGAACAGTTTTCTGGGGCCAACGTCCTGACTTTC. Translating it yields CASSQEQFSGANVLTF.

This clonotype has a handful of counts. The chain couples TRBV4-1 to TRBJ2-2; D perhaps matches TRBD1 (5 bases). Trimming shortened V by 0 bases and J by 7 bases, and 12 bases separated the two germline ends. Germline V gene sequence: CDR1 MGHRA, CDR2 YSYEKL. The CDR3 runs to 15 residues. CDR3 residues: CASSQDPGNLGELFF. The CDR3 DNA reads TGCGCCAGCAGCCAAGATCCAGGGAACCTCGGGGAGCTGTTTTTT.

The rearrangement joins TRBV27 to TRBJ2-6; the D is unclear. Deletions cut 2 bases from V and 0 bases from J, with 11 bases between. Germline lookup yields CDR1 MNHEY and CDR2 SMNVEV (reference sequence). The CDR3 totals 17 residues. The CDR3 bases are TGTGCCAGCAGTTTAGGGGTACGGAGCTCTGGGGCCAACGTCCTGACTTTC. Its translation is CASSLGVRSSGANVLTF.

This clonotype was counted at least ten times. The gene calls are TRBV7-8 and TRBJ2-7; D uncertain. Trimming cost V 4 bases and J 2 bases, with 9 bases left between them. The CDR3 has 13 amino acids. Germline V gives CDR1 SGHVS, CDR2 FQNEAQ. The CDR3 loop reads CASSSPRTYEQYF. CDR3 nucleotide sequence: TGTGCCAGCAGCTCACCGCGGACCTACGAGCAGTACTTC.

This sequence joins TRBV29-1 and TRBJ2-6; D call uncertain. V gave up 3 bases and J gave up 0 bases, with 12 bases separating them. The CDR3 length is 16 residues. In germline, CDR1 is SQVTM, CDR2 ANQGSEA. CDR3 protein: CSVDVPTVSGANVLTF. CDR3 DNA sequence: TGCAGCGTTGATGTCCCGACGGTCTCTGGGGCCAACGTCCTGACTTTC.

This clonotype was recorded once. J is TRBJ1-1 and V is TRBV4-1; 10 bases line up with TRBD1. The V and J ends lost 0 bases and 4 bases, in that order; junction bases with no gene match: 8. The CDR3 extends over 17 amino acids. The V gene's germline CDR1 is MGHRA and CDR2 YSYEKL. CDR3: CASSQDDRGHVSTEAFF. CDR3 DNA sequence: TGCGCCAGCAGCCAAGACGACAGGGGGCATGTGTCCACTGAAGCTTTCTTT.